The 30 T cell receptor beta chains below all came from one sample that was sequenced in a study of shared clonotypes between healthy human individuals. Sequencing used immunoSEQ multiplex PCR; TCRdb keeps in-frame clones, though not all of them. In the table there are about 1,800,000 clones, approximately 94% of which are singletons. Terminally differentiated effector memory CD45RA+ cells were excluded by CCR7 positive selection of CD45RO-negative cells. The material sequenced was naive CD8+ T cells sorted from blood. All receptors derive from a man aged 18 to 29 in good health.

The chain couples TRBV28 to TRBJ1-3; possible D gene TRBD1, 5 bases. The CDR3 spans 15 residues. Per the germline V gene, CDR1 is MDHEN and CDR2 is SYDVKM. V lost 0 bases and J lost 8, with 14 bases in between. CDR3 nucleotide sequence: TGTGCCAGCAGTTTATGGGGGGAAGGTCCAGACACCATATATTTT. This encodes CASSLWGEGPDTIYF.

J is TRBJ2-3 and V is TRBV27; tentative D call: TRBD2 (5 bases). The V end lost 2 bases, the J end lost 5 bases, and 17 bases lay between the germline ends. Germline V lookup: CDR1 MNHEY, CDR2 SMNVEV (reference sequence). The CDR3 spans 16 residues. The CDR3 sequence is CASSLDASSLGDTQYF. In DNA, the CDR3 is TGTGCCAGCAGTTTAGATGCTAGCAGCCTCGGAGATACGCAGTATTTT.

This clone occurred once. The chain carries TRBV7-9 and TRBJ1-1, with D uncertain. Trimming took off 3 bases at V and 8 bases at J, with 10 bases between the two ends. Germline lookup yields CDR1 SEHNR and CDR2 FQNEAQ (reference sequence). This CDR3 has 12 amino acids. CDR3 residues: CASSFPLREAFF. CDR3 nucleotides: TGTGCCAGCAGCTTTCCGTTAAGGGAAGCTTTCTTT. Full variable domain (remainder filled in from reference TRBV7-9 and TRBJ1-1): DTGVSQNPRHKITKRGQNVTFRCDPISEHNRLYWYRQTLGQGPEFLTYFQNEAQLEKSRLLSDRFSAERPKGSFSTLEIQRTEQGDSAMYLCASSFPLREAFFGQGTRLTVV.

Worth noting for this clone: Other nucleotide sequences in the sample specify the same CDR3. The rearrangement joins TRBV4-3 to TRBJ2-3; D is unresolved. Trimming removed 0 bases from V and 0 bases from J, with 7 bases in between. The CDR3 spans 15 residues. CDR1 and CDR2 from the germline V gene are LGHNA and YSLEER. The CDR3 protein is CASSQDRSSTDTQYF. CDR3 nucleotide sequence: TGCGCCAGCAGCCAAGATAGGTCTAGCACAGATACGCAGTATTTT.

This sequence joins TRBV27 and TRBJ2-1, with D possibly matching TRBD2 (6 bases). This CDR3 has 15 amino acids. Germline V gene sequence: CDR1 MNHEY, CDR2 SMNVEV (reference sequence). Trimming stripped 3 bases from V and 1 base from J, with 10 bases between. CDR3 sequence reads: CASSFDLASYNEQFF. CDR3 DNA sequence: TGTGCCAGCAGTTTCGATCTAGCGTCCTACAATGAGCAGTTCTTC.

CDR3 sequence: CASSSLGGDHNEQFF. As DNA, the CDR3 is TGTGCCAGCAGTTCCCTGGGGGGGGATCACAATGAGCAGTTCTTC. J is TRBJ2-1 and V is TRBV27; 7 bases are a match to TRBD2. The CDR3 is 15 residues long. The germline V gene encodes CDR1 MNHEY and CDR2 SMNVEV (reference sequence). The V and J ends lost 4 bases and 5 bases, in that order; junction bases with no gene match: 8.

J is TRBJ2-7 and V is TRBV4-3; 8 nucleotides align to TRBD1. V lost 4 bases and J lost 5; bases outside the gene matches: 10. From germline, CDR1 is LGHNA and CDR2 YSLEER. This CDR3 is 15 amino acids long. The CDR3 DNA sequence: TGCGCCAGCAGCCCCTCAGGACAGGGCTTCGACGAGCAGTACTTC. Encoded protein: CASSPSGQGFDEQYF.

V usage is TRBV15 and J usage is TRBJ2-3; 7 bases are shared with TRBD2. This CDR3 spans 14 amino acids. Unmatched junction bases numbered 7, after V lost 2 bases and J lost 8 bases. The germline gives CDR1 LNHNV, CDR2 YYDKDF (reference sequence). The CDR3 DNA reads TGTGCCACCAGCAGACAGCGGGAAGGGGCTACGCAGTATTTT. This gives the protein CATSRQREGATQYF.

The chain employs TRBV19 and TRBJ2-1, with D tentatively TRBD2 (6 bases). Germline CDR1 and CDR2: LNHDA and SQIVND (reference sequence). There are 15 residues in the CDR3. Trimming left V 7 bases short and J 4 bases short, with 17 bases between. CDR3 nucleotide sequence: TGTGCCAGTACTCCACTAGCTTTCTCTTACAATGAGCAGTTCTTC. As protein: CASTPLAFSYNEQFF.

The chain has TRBV6-6 and TRBJ2-7; maybe TRBD1 (5 bases). This CDR3 has 15 amino acids. In germline, CDR1 is MNHNY, CDR2 SVGAGI (reference sequence). The ends were cut back, 0 bases at V and 3 bases at J, with 12 bases in the middle. In DNA, the CDR3 is TGTGCCAGCAGTTACTCGGAGCAGGGAATCTACGAGCAGTACTTC. It codes for CASSYSEQGIYEQYF.

This clone was seen only once. Additional DNA sequences in this sample encode the identical CDR3. The chain couples TRBV27 to TRBJ1-5, with D uncertain. Looked up from germline, CDR1 is MNHEY and CDR2 is SMNVEV (reference sequence). The V and J ends lost 2 bases and 7 bases respectively, with 9 bases between them. The CDR3 runs to 13 residues. The CDR3 loop is CASSLGSGQPQHF. As DNA, the CDR3 is TGTGCCAGCAGTTTAGGGTCGGGGCAGCCCCAGCATTTT.

V and J are TRBV5-8 and TRBJ2-3; 8 positions match TRBD2. CDR1 SGHTS and CDR2 YDEGEE come from the germline V gene. This CDR3 is built from 16 residues. Trimming removed 4 bases from V and 3 bases from J; junction bases left unmatched: 10. The CDR3 reads CASSPRVAGTTDTQYF. The CDR3 DNA sequence: TGTGCCAGCAGCCCCCGCGTAGCGGGAACTACAGATACGCAGTATTTT.

V and J are TRBV10-3 and TRBJ2-7; the match to TRBD2 covers 8 bases. Germline values: CDR1 ENHRY, CDR2 SYGVKD. The V and J ends lost 7 bases and 3 bases, in that order; junction bases with no gene match: 5. The CDR3 has 13 amino acids. CDR3 nucleotide sequence: TGTGCCATCAACGCGGGAGGAGACTACGAGCAGTACTTC. It codes for CAINAGGDYEQYF.

The chain links TRBV6-1 to TRBJ1-1, with 9 bases aligning to TRBD1. The CDR3 extends over 16 amino acids. CDR1 is MNHNS, CDR2 SASEGT, per germline. The junction had 7 bases not matched to a gene; V was cut back by 2 bases and J by 3 bases. The DNA of the CDR3 is TGTGCCAGCAGTGAATATCAGACAGGGGGTTACACTGAAGCTTTCTTT. Its protein product is CASSEYQTGGYTEAFF.

The chain has TRBV7-2 and TRBJ2-1; D remains unclear. In germline, CDR1 is SGHTA, CDR2 FQGNSA. Trimming left V 3 bases short and J 9 bases short, with 12 bases between. This CDR3 is built from 13 residues. The CDR3 spells CASSLGLVIEQFF. The CDR3 DNA reads as TGTGCCAGCAGCTTGGGTCTGGTGATTGAGCAGTTCTTC. Looking up the rest from reference TRBV7-2 and TRBJ2-1 gives the full variable domain: GAGVSQSPSNKVTEKGKDVELRCDPISGHTALYWYRQSLGQGLEFLIYFQGNSAPDKSGLPSDRFSAERTGGSVSTLTIQRTQQEDSAVYLCASSLGLVIEQFFGPGTRLTVL.

The chain links TRBV27 to TRBJ2-1, with 13 bases identical to TRBD2. From germline, CDR1 is MNHEY and CDR2 SMNVEV (reference sequence). The CDR3 covers 14 residues. Trimming cost V 8 bases and J 9 bases; bases outside gene matches: 7. CDR3 coding DNA: TGTGCCAGCGGCCCGGGACTAGCGGGGACTGAGCAGTTCTTC. Translating it yields CASGPGLAGTEQFF.

V gene TRBV6-6 combines with J gene TRBJ1-2, with 7 bases lining up with TRBD1. Germline V gene lookup returns CDR1 MNHNY and CDR2 SVGAGI (reference sequence). Losses at the gene ends were 7 bases for V and 7 bases for J; bases not matched to a gene: 12. This CDR3 has 14 amino acids. The DNA of the CDR3 is TGTGCCAGCAATCATCCGGGACAGATCGCTGGCTACACCTTC. It codes for CASNHPGQIAGYTF.

V is TRBV10-1 and J is TRBJ2-1, with 11 bases fitting TRBD1. After removal of 8 bases from V and 5 bases from J, the junction contained 5 bases not matched to a gene. Germline assignment: CDR1 WNHNN and CDR2 SYGVQD (reference sequence). CDR3 length equals 14 residues. In nucleotides, the CDR3 is TGCGCCAGCCGTGGACAGGGGGCGAACAATGAGCAGTTCTTC. Its translation is CASRGQGANNEQFF.

The chain recombines TRBV6-1 with TRBJ1-6, with 9 bases aligning to TRBD1. CDR1 and CDR2 (germline): MNHNS, SASEGT. Trimming removed 5 bases from V and 10 bases from J; junction bases left unmatched: 6. CDR3 length: 14 residues. CDR3 protein: CASSSQGAVSPLHF. The CDR3 bases are TGTGCCAGCAGTTCACAGGGGGCAGTCTCACCCCTCCACTTT.

In DNA form, the CDR3 reads TGTGCCAGCAGGCCGACGGTGGCTGAAGCTTTCTTT. It is translated as CASRPTVAEAFF. V and J are TRBV6-6 and TRBJ1-1; D is uncertain. The germline V gene encodes CDR1 MNHNY and CDR2 SVGAGI (reference sequence). The CDR3 spans 12 residues. Between the trimmed V and J ends, which lost 6 bases and 6 bases, there was a span of 11 bases.

The V gene is TRBV29-1, the J gene TRBJ2-2; 9 bases line up with TRBD2. Germline CDR1 is SQVTM and CDR2 is ANQGSEA. V gave up 1 base and J gave up 5 bases; unmatched junction bases: 8. This CDR3 has 16 amino acids. For the CDR3, the DNA is TGCAGCGTTGAAGCCCTGACTAGCGGAAGGACCGGGGAGCTGTTTTTT. It encodes CSVEALTSGRTGELFF.

The chain links TRBV11-1 to TRBJ1-1; unclear D gene. CDR1 is SGHAT and CDR2 is FQDESV in the germline V gene (reference sequence). The CDR3 contains 14 residues. Trimming stripped 5 bases from V and 5 bases from J, with 15 bases between. CDR3 coding DNA: TGTGCCAGCAGCCCCCCGATGGTCCAGACTGAAGCTTTCTTT. Amino acid sequence: CASSPPMVQTEAFF.

V gene TRBV21-1 combines with J gene TRBJ2-7; the table's D call of TRBD1 was not tested on the DNA. TRBV21-1 is a listed pseudogene. This CDR3 contains 17 residues. CDR3 amino acids: CASSKGRQAGPGYEQYF. The CDR3 DNA sequence: TGTGCCAGCAGCAAAGGACGACAGGCAGGCCCAGGGTACGAGCAGTACTTC.

The chain has TRBV10-1 and TRBJ2-4; D gene unclear. The germline V and J ends were trimmed by 2 bases and 0 bases, with 8 bases remaining between them. The CDR3 totals 15 residues. CDR1 is WNHNN, CDR2 SYGVQD, per germline (reference sequence). CDR3 DNA: TGCGCCAGCAGTGAGACAGTCGAAGCCAAAAACATTCAGTACTTC. It is translated as CASSETVEAKNIQYF.

The rearrangement links TRBV27 to TRBJ2-7; 13 nucleotides align to TRBD2. Germline V CDR1 and CDR2: MNHEY, SMNVEV (reference sequence). V gave up 5 bases and J gave up 3 bases; unmatched junction bases: 10. This CDR3 has 17 amino acids. CDR3 sequence reads: CASSVGTSGKLYYEQYF. The DNA of the CDR3 is TGTGCCAGCAGTGTCGGGACTAGCGGGAAACTTTACTACGAGCAGTACTTC.

This clone came up once. The J gene is TRBJ2-3, the V gene TRBV7-2, with 7 bases matching TRBD2. V shed 1 base, J shed 4 bases, and the junction held 8 bases outside the gene matches. This CDR3 is 16 amino acids long. CDR1 and CDR2 from the germline V gene are SGHTA and FQGNSA. This chain's CDR3 is CASSLEAGSIADTQYF. As DNA, the CDR3 is TGTGCCAGCAGCTTAGAAGCGGGAAGTATCGCAGATACGCAGTATTTT.

The CDR3 sequence: CASSLPAGTEAFF. CDR3 bases: TGTGCCAGCAGCTTACCCGCCGGGACTGAAGCTTTCTTT. This chain uses TRBV7-9 with TRBJ1-1; D gene ambiguous. Germline V gene lookup returns CDR1 SEHNR and CDR2 FQNEAQ (reference sequence). The CDR3 sequence is 13 residues long. The V and J ends lost 2 bases and 5 bases respectively, with 9 bases between them. Variable domain in full (rest from reference TRBV7-9 and TRBJ1-1): DTGVSQNPRHKITKRGQNVTFRCDPISEHNRLYWYRQTLGQGPEFLTYFQNEAQLEKSRLLSDRFSAERPKGSFSTLEIQRTEQGDSAMYLCASSLPAGTEAFFGQGTRLTVV.

This sequence joins TRBV7-8 and TRBJ2-3, with 14 bases that match TRBD2. Per germline, CDR1 SGHVS and CDR2 FQNEAQ. J gave up 1 base and V 4 bases, and 4 bases lay outside the gene matches. This CDR3 spans 17 amino acids. CDR3 residues: CASSSTSGGAGTDTQYF. The CDR3 bases are TGTGCCAGCAGCTCGACTAGCGGGGGGGCGGGCACAGATACGCAGTATTTT.

The chain couples TRBV6-6 to TRBJ2-7; TRBD1 matches at 8 bases. This CDR3 is 14 amino acids long. The germline V gene encodes CDR1 MNHNY and CDR2 SVGAGI (reference sequence). The trim removed 2 bases at V and 1 base at J, leaving 1 base unmatched. The CDR3 DNA is TGTGCCAGCAGTTACGACAGGGGATCCTACGAGCAGTACTTC. It is translated as CASSYDRGSYEQYF.

CDR3 protein: CSVALAGVTGELFF. CDR3 bases: TGCAGCGTTGCCCTAGCGGGAGTCACCGGGGAGCTGTTTTTT. This chain joins TRBV29-1 and TRBJ2-2, with 10 nucleotides matching TRBD2. J gave up 4 bases and V 4 bases, and 3 bases lay outside the gene matches. CDR3 length: 14 amino acids. Germline lookup yields CDR1 SQVTM and CDR2 ANQGSEA.